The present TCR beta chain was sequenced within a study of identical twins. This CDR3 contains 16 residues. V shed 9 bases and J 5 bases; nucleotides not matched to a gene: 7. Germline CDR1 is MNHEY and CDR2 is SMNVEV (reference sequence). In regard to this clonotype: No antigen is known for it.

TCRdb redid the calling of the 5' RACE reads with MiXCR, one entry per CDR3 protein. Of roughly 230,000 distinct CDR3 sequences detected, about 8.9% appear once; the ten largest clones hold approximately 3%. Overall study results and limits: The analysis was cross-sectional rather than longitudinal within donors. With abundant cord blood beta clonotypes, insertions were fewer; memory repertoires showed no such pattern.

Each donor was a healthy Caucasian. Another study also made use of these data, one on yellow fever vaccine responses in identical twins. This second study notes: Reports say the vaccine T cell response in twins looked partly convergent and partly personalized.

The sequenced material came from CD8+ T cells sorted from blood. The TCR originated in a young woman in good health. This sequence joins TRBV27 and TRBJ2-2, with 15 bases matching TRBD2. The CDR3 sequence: CASGTSGRSVTGELFF. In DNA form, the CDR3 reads TGTGCCAGTGGGACTAGCGGGAGGTCGGTTACCGGGGAGCTGTTTTTT.